A single T cell receptor (beta chain) is shown here with its context. The data derive from a study of blood T cell repertoires in COVID-19. The wider study: Researchers got acute and convalescent COVID-19 samples from the United States, Italy and Spain. In each case, the material was cDNA or gDNA derived from T cells, B-cell-depleted T cells, or PBMCs.

Clones were sequenced by immunoSEQ multiplex PCR, and TCRdb holds only the in-frame ones, with some missing. Here the sample spans more than 95,000 clones, about 74% being singletons. The sequence came from a man between 65 and 85 years old with acute or convalescent COVID-19. The sequenced sample consisted of peripheral blood.

The CDR3 region has the DNA TGCGCCAGCAGCCAAGATGATACAGTTAGGTTCGAGCAGTACTTC. Its translation is CASSQDDTVRFEQYF. The V and J genes are TRBV4-3 and TRBJ2-7; D is undetermined. V was shortened by 0 bases and J by 6 bases, with 15 bases between the two germline ends. The CDR3 runs 15 residues. Germline-derived CDR1 and CDR2 are LGHNA and YSLEER.